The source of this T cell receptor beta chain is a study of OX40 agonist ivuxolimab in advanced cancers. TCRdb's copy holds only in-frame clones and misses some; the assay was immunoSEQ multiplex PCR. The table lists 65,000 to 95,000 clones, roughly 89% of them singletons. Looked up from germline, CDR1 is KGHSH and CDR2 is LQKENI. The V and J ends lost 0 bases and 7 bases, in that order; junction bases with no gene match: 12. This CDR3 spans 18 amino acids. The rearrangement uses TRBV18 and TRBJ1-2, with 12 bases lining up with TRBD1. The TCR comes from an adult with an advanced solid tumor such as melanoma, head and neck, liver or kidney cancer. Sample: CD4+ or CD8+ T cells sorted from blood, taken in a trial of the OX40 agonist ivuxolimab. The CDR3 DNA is TGTGCCAGCTCACCACCGCGGGGGACAGGGGGCGCCTTAGGTGGCTACACCTTC. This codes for CASSPPRGTGGALGGYTF.